The clone carrying this T cell receptor beta chain was seen repeatedly, ten times or more. The source of the sample is a study of T cells in Graves' hyperthyroidism and ophthalmopathy. The TCR beta CDR3 regions underwent amplification using RNA transcripts as the source. TCR CDR3 regions were first amplified by RT-PCR with HTBI primers. TCRdb reprocessed the multiplex PCR reads via MiXCR and lists one record per CDR3 protein. The sample lists 300,000 to 400,000 distinct CDR3 sequences; 13% were seen once. Not enrolled were patients with uncontrolled infection, other autoimmune disease, pregnancy or lactation. The CDR3 is 15 amino acids. V lost 7 bases and J lost 1; bases outside the gene matches: 11. Germline V lookup: CDR1 SGHRS, CDR2 YFSETQ.

The chain links TRBV5-1 to TRBJ2-7; 7 bases align to TRBD1. The sequence was obtained from a woman between 18 and 30 years old with Graves' hyperthyroidism. Specimen: blood. CDR3 residues: CASGPGTGVSYEQYF. CDR3 bases: TGCGCCAGCGGTCCCGGTACAGGGGTTTCCTACGAGCAGTACTTC.